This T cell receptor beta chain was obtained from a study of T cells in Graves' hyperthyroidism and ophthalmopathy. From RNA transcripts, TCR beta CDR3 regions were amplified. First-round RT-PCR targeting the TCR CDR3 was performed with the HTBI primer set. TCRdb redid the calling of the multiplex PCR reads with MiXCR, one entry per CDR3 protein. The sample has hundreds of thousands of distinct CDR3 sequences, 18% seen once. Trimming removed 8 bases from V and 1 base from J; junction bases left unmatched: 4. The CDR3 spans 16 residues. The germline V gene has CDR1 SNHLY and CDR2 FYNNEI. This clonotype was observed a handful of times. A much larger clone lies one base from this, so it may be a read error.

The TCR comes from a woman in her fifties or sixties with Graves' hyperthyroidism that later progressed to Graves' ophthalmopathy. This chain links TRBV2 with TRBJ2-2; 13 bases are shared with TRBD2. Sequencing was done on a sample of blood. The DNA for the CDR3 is TGTGCCAGCGGCTGGACTAGCGGGGGGAACACCGGGGAGCTGTTTTTT. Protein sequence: CASGWTSGGNTGELFF.